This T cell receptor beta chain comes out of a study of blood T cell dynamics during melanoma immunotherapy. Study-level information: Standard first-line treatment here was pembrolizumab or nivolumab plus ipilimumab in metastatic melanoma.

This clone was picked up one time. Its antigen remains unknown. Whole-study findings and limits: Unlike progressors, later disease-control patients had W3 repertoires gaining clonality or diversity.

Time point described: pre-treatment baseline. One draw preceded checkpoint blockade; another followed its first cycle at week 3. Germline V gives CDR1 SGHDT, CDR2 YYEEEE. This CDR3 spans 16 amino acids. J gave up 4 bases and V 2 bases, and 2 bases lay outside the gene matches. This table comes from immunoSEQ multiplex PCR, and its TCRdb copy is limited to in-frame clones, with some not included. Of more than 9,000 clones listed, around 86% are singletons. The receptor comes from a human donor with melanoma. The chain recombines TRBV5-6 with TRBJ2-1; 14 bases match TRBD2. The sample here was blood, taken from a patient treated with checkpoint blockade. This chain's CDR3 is CASSFRLAGGYNEQFF. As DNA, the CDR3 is TGTGCCAGCAGCTTCAGACTAGCGGGGGGGTACAATGAGCAGTTCTTC.